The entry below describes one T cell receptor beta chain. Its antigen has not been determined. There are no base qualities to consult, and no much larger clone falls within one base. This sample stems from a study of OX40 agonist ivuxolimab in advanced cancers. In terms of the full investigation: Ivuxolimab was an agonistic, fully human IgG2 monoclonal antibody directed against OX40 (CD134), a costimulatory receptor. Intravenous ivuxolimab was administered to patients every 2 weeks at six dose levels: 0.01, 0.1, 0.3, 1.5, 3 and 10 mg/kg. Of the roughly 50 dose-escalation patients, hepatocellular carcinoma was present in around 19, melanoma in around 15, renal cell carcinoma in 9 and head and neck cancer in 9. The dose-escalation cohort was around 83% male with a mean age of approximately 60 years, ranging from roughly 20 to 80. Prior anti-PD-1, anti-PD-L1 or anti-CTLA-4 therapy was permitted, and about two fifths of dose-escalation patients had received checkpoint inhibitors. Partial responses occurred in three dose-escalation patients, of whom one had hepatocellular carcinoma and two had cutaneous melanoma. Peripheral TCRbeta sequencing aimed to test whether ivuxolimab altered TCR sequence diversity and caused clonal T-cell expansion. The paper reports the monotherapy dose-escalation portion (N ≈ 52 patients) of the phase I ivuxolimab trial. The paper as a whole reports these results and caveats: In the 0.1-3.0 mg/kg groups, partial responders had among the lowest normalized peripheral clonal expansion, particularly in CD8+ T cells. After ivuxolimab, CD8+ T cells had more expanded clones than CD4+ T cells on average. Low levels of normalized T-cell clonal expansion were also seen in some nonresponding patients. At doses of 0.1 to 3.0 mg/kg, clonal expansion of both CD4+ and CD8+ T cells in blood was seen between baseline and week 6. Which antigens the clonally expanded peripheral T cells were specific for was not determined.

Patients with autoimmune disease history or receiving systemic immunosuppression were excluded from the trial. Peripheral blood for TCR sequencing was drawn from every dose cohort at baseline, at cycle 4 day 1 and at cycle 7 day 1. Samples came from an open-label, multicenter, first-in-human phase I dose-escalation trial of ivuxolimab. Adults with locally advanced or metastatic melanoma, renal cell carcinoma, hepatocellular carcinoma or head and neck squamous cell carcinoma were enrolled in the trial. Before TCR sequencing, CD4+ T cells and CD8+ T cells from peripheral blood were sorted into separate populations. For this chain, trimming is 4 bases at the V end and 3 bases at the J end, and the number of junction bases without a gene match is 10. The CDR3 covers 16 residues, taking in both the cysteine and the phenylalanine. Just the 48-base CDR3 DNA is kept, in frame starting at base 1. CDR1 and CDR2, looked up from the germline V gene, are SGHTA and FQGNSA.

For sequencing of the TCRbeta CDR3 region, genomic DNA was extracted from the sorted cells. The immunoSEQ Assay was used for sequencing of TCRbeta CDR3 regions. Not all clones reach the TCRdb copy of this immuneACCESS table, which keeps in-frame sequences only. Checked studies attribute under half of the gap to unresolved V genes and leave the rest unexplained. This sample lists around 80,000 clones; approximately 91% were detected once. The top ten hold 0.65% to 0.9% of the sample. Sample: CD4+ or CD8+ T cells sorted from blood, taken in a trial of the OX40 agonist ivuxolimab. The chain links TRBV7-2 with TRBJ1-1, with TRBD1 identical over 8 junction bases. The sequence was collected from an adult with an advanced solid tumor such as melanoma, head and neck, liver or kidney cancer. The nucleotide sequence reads TGTGCCAGCAGCTCTCGACAGGGGCGAGGGGACACTGAAGCTTTCTTT. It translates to CASSSRQGRGDTEAFF.